Presented here are 4 T cell receptor beta chains from one specimen sequenced in a study of cytomegalovirus exposure and HLA in healthy donors. The PCR employed 60 Vbeta primers together with 13 Jbeta primers. TCRdb's copy holds only in-frame clones and misses some; the assay was immunoSEQ multiplex PCR. The sample lists about 110,000 clones; over 75% were seen once. The specimen was PBMCs. The receptors were sampled from a male donor in good health and CMV-seronegative.

This clone was picked up a small number of times. This chain joins TRBV6-5 and TRBJ1-1; TRBD1 matches at 8 bases. CDR3 length equals 13 residues. The V gene end was trimmed by 6 bases and the J gene end by 4 bases; junction bases not matched to a gene: 4. Germline loops: CDR1 MNHEY, CDR2 SVGAGI. This chain's CDR3 is CASRITGGTEAFF. The DNA of the CDR3 is TGTGCCAGCAGGATAACAGGGGGCACTGAAGCTTTCTTT.

This chain links TRBV6-5 with TRBJ2-6; unclear D gene. Trimming pared 2 bases from V and 6 bases from J, leaving 11 bases between. This CDR3 is built from 15 residues. The germline V gene encodes CDR1 MNHEY and CDR2 SVGAGI. Here the CDR3 reads CASSYDPSEANVLTF. In DNA form, the CDR3 reads TGTGCCAGCAGTTACGACCCCAGCGAGGCCAACGTCCTGACTTTC.

The V call is TRBV27, the J call TRBJ2-5; 8 bases match TRBD1. The CDR3 is 14 amino acids. The ends lost 6 bases at V and 4 bases at J; junction bases unmatched: 7. In germline, CDR1 is MNHEY, CDR2 SMNVEV (reference sequence). The DNA of the CDR3 is TGTGCCAGCAGCCCGGGACAGGTTGGAGAGACCCAGTACTTC. It specifies CASSPGQVGETQYF.

The V and J genes are TRBV27 and TRBJ1-5; TRBD1 matches at 7 bases. This CDR3 is 16 amino acids long. Germline CDR1 MNHEY, CDR2 SMNVEV (reference sequence). V was pared by 5 bases and J by 4 bases, with 11 bases of the junction left unmatched. The CDR3 loop reads CASSRQGDSSNQPQHF. Written as DNA, the CDR3 is TGTGCCAGCAGTAGGCAGGGGGACAGTAGTAATCAGCCCCAGCATTTT.